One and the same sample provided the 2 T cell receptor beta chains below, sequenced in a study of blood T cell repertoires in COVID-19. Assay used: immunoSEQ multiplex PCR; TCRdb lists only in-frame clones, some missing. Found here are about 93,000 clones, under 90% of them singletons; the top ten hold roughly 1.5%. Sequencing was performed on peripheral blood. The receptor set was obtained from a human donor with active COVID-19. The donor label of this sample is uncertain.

CDR3 sequence reads: CASTGGGPADTQYF. The DNA for the CDR3 is TGTGCCAGCACAGGCGGGGGGCCGGCAGATACGCAGTATTTT. The chain carries TRBV5-5 and TRBJ2-3; 8 nucleotides match TRBD2. Trimming cost V 6 bases and J 4 bases; bases outside gene matches: 7. Germline V gene lookup returns CDR1 SGHKS and CDR2 YYEKEE (reference sequence). CDR3 length equals 14 residues.

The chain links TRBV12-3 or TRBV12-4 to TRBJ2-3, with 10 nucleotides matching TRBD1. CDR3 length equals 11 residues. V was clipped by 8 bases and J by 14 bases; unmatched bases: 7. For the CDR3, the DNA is TGTGCCAGCGAGGGACAGGGGTACCTGTATTTT. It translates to CASEGQGYLYF.